Given below is one TCR beta chain in context. V gave up 0 bases and J gave up 0 bases, with 7 bases separating them. Germline assignment: CDR1 SGHTS and CDR2 YDEGEE. CDR3 length equals 15 residues. TCRdb's table, derived via immunoSEQ multiplex PCR, lists solely in-frame clones and lacks some. The profile shows 27,000 or so clones, roughly 86% of them singletons. The data are from a study of T cells in narcolepsy. The sequencing input was CD45RA- memory CD4+ T cells from PBMCs. The chain has TRBV5-8 and TRBJ1-5, with D unclear. The source of this sequence is a human donor with narcolepsy. CDR3 bases: TGTGCCAGCAGCTTGGGCAGACATAGCAATCAGCCCCAGCATTTT. Translating it yields CASSLGRHSNQPQHF.